The 14 T cell receptor beta chains below all came from one sample that was sequenced in a study of blood T cell repertoires in COVID-19. This table comes from immunoSEQ multiplex PCR, and its TCRdb copy is limited to in-frame clones, with some not included. Of 42,000 or so clones listed, more than 70% are singletons. Sequencing used peripheral blood. The receptors here all came from a human donor in a cohort sampled during active COVID-19.

This clone was detected once. The chain joins TRBV3-1 (or the pseudogene TRBV3-2) to TRBJ1-4, with D possibly matching TRBD1 (6 bases). Deletions cut 1 base from V and 8 bases from J, with 14 bases between. This CDR3 comprises 15 residues. The germline V gene has CDR1 LGHDT and CDR2 YNNKEL (reference sequence). CDR3 sequence (DNA): TGTGCCAGCAGCCAAGGCACGACAGGAAGGGAAAAACTGTTTTTT. Translated: CASSQGTTGREKLFF.

The J gene is TRBJ2-7, the V gene TRBV9; unclear D gene. The CDR3 is made up of 12 amino acids. Germline CDR1 SGDLS, CDR2 YYNGEE. The V end lost 2 bases, the J end lost 0 bases, and 3 bases lay between the germline ends. The CDR3 DNA is TGTGCCAGCAGCGTTCACTCCTACGAGCAGTACTTC. Its translation: CASSVHSYEQYF.

The chain couples TRBV6-6 to TRBJ2-5; D is ambiguous. The germline V gene has CDR1 MNHNY and CDR2 SVGAGI (reference sequence). The CDR3 runs 12 residues. V lost 8 bases and J 5 bases, leaving 12 bases between the germline ends. The DNA for the CDR3 is TGTGCCAGCTCGCCGCGCCGGGAGACCCAGTACTTC. Translated: CASSPRRETQYF.

The chain links TRBV2 to TRBJ2-7, with D possibly TRBD1 on 5 matching bases. The CDR3 has 14 residues. Germline values: CDR1 SNHLY, CDR2 FYNNEI. The ends were cut back, 4 bases at V and 7 bases at J, with 17 bases in the middle. For the CDR3, the DNA is TGTGCCAGCAGTGGCCTAGGGGTACAAGGTGAGCAGTACTTC. Residues: CASSGLGVQGEQYF.

V and J are TRBV11-3 and TRBJ2-1; 11 positions agree with TRBD2. The germline gives CDR1 SGHNT, CDR2 YENEEA. The J segment lost 4 bases and the V segment lost 5 bases, leaving 4 bases of the junction unmatched. CDR3 length equals 15 residues. The CDR3, as DNA: TGTGCCAGCAGCCCGACTAGCGGGGCTTACAATGAGCAGTTCTTC. Its protein is CASSPTSGAYNEQFF.

This rearrangement joins TRBV10-3 to TRBJ1-2, with D possibly being TRBD1 (5 bases). Trimming left V 4 bases short and J 8 bases short, with 14 bases between. The CDR3 length is 13 residues. Germline V lookup: CDR1 ENHRY, CDR2 SYGVKD. CDR3 region: CAISGTMGMGYTF. The CDR3 DNA is TGTGCCATCAGTGGGACAATGGGTATGGGCTACACCTTC.

The genes are TRBV11-2 and TRBJ2-1; 7 positions match TRBD2. The V segment lost 5 bases and the J segment 3 bases; nucleotides outside the gene matches: 4. Germline lookup yields CDR1 SGHAT and CDR2 FQNNGV. The CDR3 totals 14 residues. Here the CDR3 reads CASSPRDYYNEQFF. The DNA of the CDR3 is TGTGCCAGCAGCCCTCGGGACTACTACAATGAGCAGTTCTTC.

The gene calls are TRBV7-3 and TRBJ2-1, with 9 bases matching TRBD2. CDR1 is SGHTA, CDR2 FQGTGA, per germline. This CDR3 spans 14 amino acids. Trimming cost V 5 bases and J 10 bases; bases outside gene matches: 9. The CDR3 loop is CASSPTSLAGEQFF. CDR3 DNA sequence: TGTGCCAGCAGCCCCACCTCCCTAGCGGGGGAGCAGTTCTTC.

V gene TRBV30 combines with J gene TRBJ2-5; 8 nucleotides align to TRBD2. In germline, CDR1 is GTSNPN, CDR2 SVGIG (reference sequence). V trimming: 0 bases; J trimming: 0 bases; junction bases outside the gene matches: 3. This CDR3 has 15 amino acids. The CDR3 DNA reads TGTGCCTGGAGTGTACCTAGCGGGTACCAAGAGACCCAGTACTTC. Translated, it gives CAWSVPSGYQETQYF.

The CDR3 here is CAISTGDEETQYF. The CDR3 nucleotides are TGTGCCATCTCGACAGGGGATGAGGAGACCCAGTACTTC. The chain couples TRBV11-2 to TRBJ2-5, with 8 nucleotides matching TRBD1. The germline gives CDR1 SGHAT, CDR2 FQNNGV. This CDR3 has 13 residues. V lost 10 bases to trimming and J lost 5 bases; unmatched junction nucleotides: 9.

The count of this clone is one. The chain couples TRBV30 to TRBJ2-3; the match to TRBD1 covers 8 bases. This CDR3 is built from 13 residues. Trimming removed 6 bases from V and 1 base from J; junction bases left unmatched: 3. Germline lookup yields CDR1 GTSNPN and CDR2 SVGIG (reference sequence). The CDR3 bases are TGTGCCTGTGCGACAGGGGGCACAGATACGCAGTATTTT. Its protein product is CACATGGTDTQYF. Combining the CDR3 with reference TRBV30 and TRBJ2-3 gives the whole variable domain SQTIHQWPATLVQPVGSPLSLECTVEGTSNPNLYWYRQAAGRGLQLLFYSVGIGQISSEVPQNLSASRPQDRQFILSSKKLLLSDSGFYLCACATGGTDTQYFGPGTRLTVL.

The chain links TRBV5-6 to TRBJ2-7; D uncertain. V shed 0 bases and J shed 7 bases, with 8 bases lying between them. CDR3 size: 12 residues. In germline, CDR1 is SGHDT, CDR2 YYEEEE. CDR3 residues: CASSLDDTEQYF. CDR3 DNA sequence: TGTGCCAGCAGCTTGGATGACACGGAGCAGTACTTC.

The chain links TRBV19 to TRBJ2-3; weak D call: TRBD1 (5 bases). CDR1 is LNHDA, CDR2 SQIVND, per germline (reference sequence). Deletions cut 4 bases from V and 2 bases from J, with 13 bases between. This CDR3 comprises 15 residues. CDR3 sequence reads: CASSSNGQTTDTQYF. The DNA of the CDR3 is TGTGCCAGTAGTAGCAACGGACAAACCACAGATACGCAGTATTTT.

V is TRBV19 and J is TRBJ1-1; 7 bases are shared with TRBD1. The CDR3 is 15 amino acids. V shed 2 bases and J 6 bases; nucleotides not matched to a gene: 9. Germline V CDR1 and CDR2: LNHDA, SQIVND (reference sequence). CDR3 loop: CASSIQTGRSAEAFF. The DNA of the CDR3 is TGTGCCAGTAGTATACAGACAGGGCGTTCGGCTGAAGCTTTCTTT.